This T cell receptor (beta chain) was found in a study of shared clonotypes between healthy human individuals. This clone was counted only a few times. The V end lost 4 bases, the J end lost 6 bases, and 17 bases lay between the germline ends. CDR1 and CDR2 (germline): LGHNA, YSLEER. The CDR3 is made up of 15 amino acids. Here immunoSEQ multiplex PCR was the method, and the copy in TCRdb shows in-frame clones only, minus some. This table holds more than 450,000 clones, 79% found once. This TCR came from a woman aged 40-49 years in good health. Some clones in this sample may be carry-over from other donors' samples. Input material: PBMCs. V is TRBV4-3 and J is TRBJ2-3; a possible D gene is TRBD2 (5 bases). The CDR3 loop reads CASSPLAGPGDTQYF. CDR3 DNA sequence: TGCGCCAGCAGCCCTCTAGCCGGGCCGGGGGATACGCAGTATTTT.